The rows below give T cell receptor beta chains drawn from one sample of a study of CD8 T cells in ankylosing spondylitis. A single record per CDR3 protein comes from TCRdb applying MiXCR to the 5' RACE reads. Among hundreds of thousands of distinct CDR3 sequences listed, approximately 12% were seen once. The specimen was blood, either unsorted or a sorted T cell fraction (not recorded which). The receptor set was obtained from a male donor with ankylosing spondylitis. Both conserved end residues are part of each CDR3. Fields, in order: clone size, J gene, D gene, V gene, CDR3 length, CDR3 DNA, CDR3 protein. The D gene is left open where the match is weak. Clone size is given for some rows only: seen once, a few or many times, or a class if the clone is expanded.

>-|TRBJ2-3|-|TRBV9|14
TGTGCCAGCAGCGTAGGAGTCGGGAAGGATACGCAGTATTTT
CASSVGVGKDTQYF
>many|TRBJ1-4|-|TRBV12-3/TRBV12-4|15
TGTGCCAGCAGTGTAGACAACCGGAGGAATGAAAAACTGTTTTTT
CASSVDNRRNEKLFF
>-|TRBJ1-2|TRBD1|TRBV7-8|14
TGTGCCAGCGGCCCTGGGACAGGGAACTATGGCTACACCTTC
CASGPGTGNYGYTF
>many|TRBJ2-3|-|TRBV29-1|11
TGCAGCGTTGACATTCCAGATACGCAGTATTTT
CSVDIPDTQYF
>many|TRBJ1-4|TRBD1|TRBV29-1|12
TGCAGCGCTATGACAGGGAATGAAAAACTGTTTTTT
CSAMTGNEKLFF
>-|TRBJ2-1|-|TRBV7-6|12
TGTGCCAGCAGCCTGAGGTTCAATGAGCAGTTCTTC
CASSLRFNEQFF
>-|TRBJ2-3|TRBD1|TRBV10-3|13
TGTGCCATCGGTAGGACAGGGGCAGATACGCAGTATTTT
CAIGRTGADTQYF
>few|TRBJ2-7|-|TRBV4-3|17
TGCGCCAGCAGCTCCTGGGTTGCGGGGAGCGGGCCCTACGAGCAGTACTTC
CASSSWVAGSGPYEQYF
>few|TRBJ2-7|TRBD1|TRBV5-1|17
TGCGCCAGCAGCTACACCATTCGGGACAGGGCGAACTACGAGCAGTACTTC
CASSYTIRDRANYEQYF
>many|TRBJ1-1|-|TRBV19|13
TGTGCCAGTACTGGGAACATCAAGACTGAAGCTTTCTTT
CASTGNIKTEAFF
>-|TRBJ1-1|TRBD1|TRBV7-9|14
TGTGCCAGCAGCTCAACGGGACAGTACACTGAAGCTTTCTTT
CASSSTGQYTEAFF
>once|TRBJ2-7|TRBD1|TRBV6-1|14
TGTGCCAGCAGGTCGGGACAGGGTTCCTACGAGCAGTACTTC
CASRSGQGSYEQYF
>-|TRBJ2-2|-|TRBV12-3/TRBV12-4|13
TGTGCCAGCAGGGGGCAGTGGACCGGGGAGCTGTTTTTT
CASRGQWTGELFF
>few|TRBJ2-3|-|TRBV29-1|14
TGCAGCGTGACTCGGAGGGTTCGGGCAGATACGCAGTATTTT
CSVTRRVRADTQYF
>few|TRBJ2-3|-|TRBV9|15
TGTGCCAGCAGCGTGGCCCGACTCTGCACAGATACGCAGTATTTT
CASSVARLCTDTQYF
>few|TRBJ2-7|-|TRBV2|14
TGTGCCAGCAGTGAGAATAGGAGCTCCTACGAGCAGTACTTC
CASSENRSSYEQYF
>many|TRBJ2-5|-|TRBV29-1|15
TGCAGCGTTGAAGGGGAAGGAGGGTACCAAGAGACCCAGTACTTC
CSVEGEGGYQETQYF
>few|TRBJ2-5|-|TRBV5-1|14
TGCGCCAGCAGAATAGTACCGTACCAAGAGACCCAGTACTTC
CASRIVPYQETQYF
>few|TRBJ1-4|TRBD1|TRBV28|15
TGTGCCAGCAGTCACCCGACAGGGTCGAATGAAAAACTGTTTTTT
CASSHPTGSNEKLFF
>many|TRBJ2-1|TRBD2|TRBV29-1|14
TGCAGCGTTGGCCGCCGGGCGGGGGTCGATGAGCAGTTCTTC
CSVGRRAGVDEQFF
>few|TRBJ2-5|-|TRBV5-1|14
TGCGCCAGCAACTTGGCCCAGGGACAAGAGACCCAGTACTTC
CASNLAQGQETQYF
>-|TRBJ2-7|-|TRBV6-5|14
TGTGCCAGCAGTCGACTCGGGGGACAATACGAGCAGTACTTC
CASSRLGGQYEQYF
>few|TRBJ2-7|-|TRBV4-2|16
TGTGCCAGCAGCCAAGTGGGGGAAGGGAACCCCTACGAGCAGTACTTC
CASSQVGEGNPYEQYF
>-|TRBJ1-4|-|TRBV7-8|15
TGTGCCAGCAGCTTAGCGCGAACAACTAATGAAAAACTGTTTTTT
CASSLARTTNEKLFF
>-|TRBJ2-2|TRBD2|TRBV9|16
TGTGCCAGCAGCGCCGGACTAGCGGCCAACACCGGGGAGCTGTTTTTT
CASSAGLAANTGELFF